A single sample is the source of the 26 T cell receptor beta chains below, sequenced in a study of multiple sclerosis patients with progressive multifocal leukoencephalopathy. Time point described: before natalizumab initiation. TCRdb's copy holds only in-frame clones and misses some; the assay was immunoSEQ multiplex PCR. The table has approximately 26,000 clones, around 90% seen once. Sequencing used PBMCs. These TCRs come from a human donor with multiple sclerosis.

The chain is built from TRBV19 and TRBJ2-7, with D tentatively TRBD2 (5 bases). Germline V gives CDR1 LNHDA, CDR2 SQIVND (reference sequence). This CDR3 spans 13 amino acids. The germline V and J ends were trimmed by 5 bases and 0 bases, with 8 bases remaining between them. The CDR3 DNA follows: TGTGCCAGTAGTGTCGGGGTCTCCTACGAGCAGTACTTC. Protein: CASSVGVSYEQYF.

The V gene is TRBV27, the J gene TRBJ1-6, with TRBD1 matching over 8 bases. With 5 bases clipped from V and 10 bases from J, the junction kept 19 bases outside the gene matches. Per germline, CDR1 MNHEY and CDR2 SMNVEV (reference sequence). CDR3 size: 18 residues. The CDR3 DNA sequence: TGTGCCAGCAGTCCCATCTACCAGGGGGCGCAAGGTGGATCACCCCTCCACTTT. It yields the protein CASSPIYQGAQGGSPLHF.

The chain is built from TRBV19 and TRBJ1-2; 8 bases fit TRBD1. Germline V gene sequence: CDR1 LNHDA, CDR2 SQIVND (reference sequence). CDR3 length equals 15 residues. V was pared by 10 bases and J by 3 bases, with 13 bases of the junction left unmatched. The CDR3 here is CATLARTGLDYGYTF. DNA for the CDR3: TGTGCCACCCTAGCGAGGACAGGGTTGGACTATGGCTACACCTTC. Looking up the rest from reference TRBV19 and TRBJ1-2 gives the full variable domain: DGGITQSPKYLFRKEGQNVTLSCEQNLNHDAMYWYRQDPGQGLRLIYYSQIVNDFQKGDIAEGYSVSREKKESFPLTVTSAQKNPTAFYLCATLARTGLDYGYTFGSGTRLTVV.

The chain has TRBV27 and TRBJ2-7; 7 bases map to TRBD2. J gave up 0 bases and V 2 bases, and 1 base lay outside the gene matches. CDR1 MNHEY and CDR2 SMNVEV come from the germline V gene (reference sequence). The CDR3 totals 14 residues. The CDR3, as DNA: TGTGCCAGCAGTTTAGCGGGGGTCTCCTACGAGCAGTACTTC. It translates to CASSLAGVSYEQYF.

This clone was found once. V gene TRBV30 combines with J gene TRBJ1-2, with D hard to call. Trimming removed 5 bases from V and 1 base from J, with 17 bases in between. The CDR3 sequence is 15 residues long. Germline values: CDR1 GTSNPN, CDR2 SVGIG (reference sequence). The CDR3 DNA reads TGTGCCTGGCTAAGCCTTGGGCTGGGTAACTATGGCTACACCTTC. Encoded protein: CAWLSLGLGNYGYTF.

The rearrangement uses TRBV5-4 and TRBJ1-2, with D perhaps matching TRBD1 (5 bases). V was clipped by 1 base and J by 6 bases, with 10 bases between them. Germline V gene data show CDR1 as SGHNT and CDR2 as YYREEE (reference sequence). This CDR3 is 13 amino acids long. CDR3 loop: CASSLYTGNGYTF. The CDR3 region has the DNA TGTGCCAGCAGCTTGTATACAGGAAATGGCTACACCTTC. Variable domain in full (rest from reference TRBV5-4 and TRBJ1-2): ETGVTQSPTHLIKTRGQQVTLRCSSQSGHNTVSWYQQALGQGPQFIFQYYREEENGRGNFPPRFSGLQFPNYSSELNVNALELDDSALYLCASSLYTGNGYTFGSGTRLTVV.

This clone was observed once. V is TRBV18 and J is TRBJ2-5; 8 bases line up with TRBD1. The J call may be wrong; the DNA end is better matched by TRBJ2-7. This CDR3 region has 15 residues. Germline V CDR1 and CDR2: KGHSH, LQKENI. The CDR3 is CASSPNGQGGDEQYF. The CDR3, as DNA: TGTGCCAGCTCACCTAACGGACAGGGAGGCGACGAGCAGTACTTC.

The genes are TRBV6-5 and TRBJ1-4, with D possibly TRBD1 on 5 matching bases. V lost 2 bases and J lost 8, with 9 bases in between. The germline CDR1 and CDR2 sequences are MNHEY and SVGAGI. This CDR3 region has 13 residues. Here the CDR3 reads CASSYRGQEKLFF. Here the CDR3 DNA reads TGTGCCAGCAGTTACCGGGGCCAGGAAAAACTGTTTTTT.

The chain is built from TRBV11-3 and TRBJ2-7, with 13 bases lining up with TRBD2. The CDR3 covers 19 residues. Per germline, CDR1 SGHNT and CDR2 YENEEA. V trimming: 0 bases; J trimming: 2 bases; junction bases outside the gene matches: 10. CDR3 protein: CASSLDNSELAGGAYEQYF. As DNA, the CDR3 is TGTGCCAGCAGCTTAGATAACAGTGAACTAGCGGGGGGGGCCTACGAGCAGTACTTC.

The gene calls are TRBV11-2 and TRBJ2-3; 11 nucleotides line up with TRBD1. The CDR3 is made up of 13 amino acids. Losses at the gene ends were 5 bases for V and 9 bases for J; bases not matched to a gene: 4. Germline V gene sequence: CDR1 SGHAT, CDR2 FQNNGV. The CDR3 loop reads CASSLGQGGTQYF. CDR3 DNA sequence: TGTGCCAGCAGCCTGGGACAGGGGGGCACGCAGTATTTT.

This clone was found once. The chain recombines TRBV5-1 with TRBJ2-3; D ambiguous. Trimming pared 0 bases from V and 1 base from J, leaving 3 bases between. CDR1 is SGHRS, CDR2 YFSETQ, per germline. The length of the CDR3 is 13 residues. CDR3 amino acids: CASSLGGTDTQYF. The CDR3 DNA follows: TGCGCCAGCAGCTTGGGGGGCACAGATACGCAGTATTTT. Together with reference TRBV5-1 and TRBJ2-3, the CDR3 gives the full variable domain: KAGVTQTPRYLIKTRGQQVTLSCSPISGHRSVSWYQQTPGQGLQFLFEYFSETQRNKGNFPGRFSGRQFSNSRSEMNVSTLELGDSALYLCASSLGGTDTQYFGPGTRLTVL.

This chain uses TRBV27 with TRBJ2-7, with TRBD2 identical over 12 bases. The germline gives CDR1 MNHEY, CDR2 SMNVEV (reference sequence). J gave up 5 bases and V 5 bases, and 10 bases lay outside the gene matches. The CDR3 sequence is 16 residues long. The chain's CDR3 is CASSLLTSGGIHEQYF. In DNA, the CDR3 is TGTGCCAGCAGTCTCCTCACTAGCGGGGGGATACACGAGCAGTACTTC.

This rearrangement joins TRBV6-5 to TRBJ2-2; 7 bases align to TRBD1. The CDR3 runs 16 residues. J was trimmed by 1 base and V by 0 bases; bases with no gene match: 2. Per germline, CDR1 MNHEY and CDR2 SVGAGI. The chain's CDR3 is CASSYSRTGNTGELFF. The DNA of the CDR3 is TGTGCCAGCAGTTACTCGAGGACAGGGAACACCGGGGAGCTGTTTTTT.

The V call is TRBV9, the J call TRBJ2-2; 7 bases align to TRBD1. Germline CDR1 reads SGDLS; CDR2 reads YYNGEE. CDR3 length: 15 residues. Unmatched junction bases numbered 5, after V lost 5 bases and J lost 1 base. CDR3 DNA: TGTGCCAGCAGTAAATGGACAGGGAACACCGGGGAGCTGTTTTTT. It translates to CASSKWTGNTGELFF. Full variable domain (missing parts from reference TRBV9 and TRBJ2-2): DSGVTQTPKHLITATGQRVTLRCSPRSGDLSVYWYQQSLDQGLQFLIQYYNGEERAKGNILERFSAQQFPDLHSELNLSSLELGDSALYFCASSKWTGNTGELFFGEGSRLTVL.

The chain uses TRBV27 and TRBJ2-4; D gene ambiguous. This CDR3 spans 14 amino acids. V gave up 5 bases and J gave up 1 base, with 9 bases separating them. Germline V CDR1 and CDR2: MNHEY, SMNVEV (reference sequence). The CDR3 region is CASSPVRAKNIQYF. The CDR3 bases are TGTGCCAGCAGTCCCGTGCGCGCCAAAAACATTCAGTACTTC.

The rearrangement links TRBV11-3 to TRBJ1-3; no firm D call. CDR3 size: 16 residues. Germline CDR1 is SGHNT and CDR2 is YENEEA. V was shortened by 2 bases and J by 0 bases, with 11 bases between the two germline ends. CDR3 sequence reads: CASSLSAADSGNTIYF. Here the CDR3 DNA reads TGTGCCAGCAGCTTATCGGCAGCCGACTCTGGAAACACCATATATTTT.

The chain employs TRBV9 and TRBJ2-7, with TRBD1 identical over 9 bases. J lost 6 bases, V lost 3 bases, and 4 bases had no gene match. The CDR3 has 13 amino acids. The germline V gene encodes CDR1 SGDLS and CDR2 YYNGEE. CDR3 protein: CASSATTGGEQYF. The CDR3 coding sequence is TGTGCCAGCAGCGCGACGACAGGGGGCGAGCAGTACTTC.

V gene TRBV7-8 combines with J gene TRBJ1-2; D not certain. The germline V gene encodes CDR1 SGHVS and CDR2 FQNEAQ. The CDR3 sequence is 14 residues long. Deletions cut 0 bases from V and 6 bases from J, with 11 bases between. The CDR3 sequence is CASSLANPRDGYTF. The CDR3 region has the DNA TGTGCCAGCAGCTTAGCCAACCCCCGGGATGGCTACACCTTC.

In its sample, this clone was seen a few times. This chain links TRBV7-9 with TRBJ2-5; no firm D call. Trimming removed 1 base from V and 5 bases from J, with 5 bases in between. The CDR3 extends over 12 amino acids. Germline V lookup: CDR1 SEHNR, CDR2 FQNEAQ (reference sequence). The CDR3, as DNA: TGTGCCAGCAGCTTAGACCCTGAGACCCAGTACTTC. Residues: CASSLDPETQYF.

The sample holds a few counts of this clone. The J gene is TRBJ1-1, the V gene TRBV27, with TRBD1 matching 7 bases. The germline V gene encodes CDR1 MNHEY and CDR2 SMNVEV (reference sequence). CDR3 length: 16 amino acids. Trimming at V came to 1 base and at J to 4 bases, leaving 9 bases not matched to a gene. CDR3 sequence reads: CASSLFPQGLVTEAFF. The CDR3 bases are TGTGCCAGCAGTTTATTCCCACAGGGGTTAGTCACTGAAGCTTTCTTT.

The chain uses TRBV4-3 and TRBJ2-7; no firm D call. Between the trimmed V and J ends, which lost 0 bases and 2 bases, there was a span of 14 bases. In germline, CDR1 is LGHNA, CDR2 YSLEER. This CDR3 contains 16 residues. The DNA for the CDR3 is TGCGCCAGCAGCCAAGAGTGGTCAGCTGGAACCTACGAGCAGTACTTC. It specifies CASSQEWSAGTYEQYF.

To note about this clone: A junction boundary mismatches the germline segment, possibly from a read error. The V call is TRBV7-9, the J call TRBJ2-2, with D perhaps matching TRBD2 (7 bases). Germline V CDR1 and CDR2: SEHNR, FQNEAQ (reference sequence). The CDR3 length is 19 residues. The CDR3 loop is CASSLYLVPGGLEHRGAVF. In DNA form, the CDR3 reads TGTGCCAGCAGCTTATATCTGGTTCCGGGGGGCCTCGAACACCGGGGAGCTGTTTTT.

This chain joins TRBV7-9 and TRBJ1-2; D remains unclear. This CDR3 comprises 12 residues. Trimming took 4 bases from V and 3 from J, leaving 6 bases between them. From germline, CDR1 is SEHNR and CDR2 FQNEAQ (reference sequence). CDR3 DNA: TGTGCCAGCAGCTCTGGCGACTATGGCTACACCTTC. Translating it yields CASSSGDYGYTF.

This chain links TRBV5-1 with TRBJ1-2, with 10 bases fitting TRBD1. The V gene end was trimmed by 0 bases and the J gene end by 4 bases; junction bases not matched to a gene: 6. Germline V gene lookup returns CDR1 SGHRS and CDR2 YFSETQ. This CDR3 is 16 amino acids long. The CDR3 DNA sequence: TGCGCCAGCAGCTTGGAGCCGGGACAGGGGACCTATGGCTACACCTTC. It is translated as CASSLEPGQGTYGYTF.

Concerning this clone: One end of the junction does not line up with germline, which may come from a read error. The chain joins TRBV2 to TRBJ2-2; D not certain. This CDR3 has 15 amino acids. Germline V lookup: CDR1 SNHLY, CDR2 FYNNEI. The CDR3, as DNA: TGTGCCAGCAGTGAAGGCACCCTTAACACCAGGGAGCTGTTTTTT. This encodes CASSEGTLNTRELFF.

The chain couples TRBV19 to TRBJ1-4, with TRBD1 identical over 9 bases. Germline lookup yields CDR1 LNHDA and CDR2 SQIVND (reference sequence). With V trimmed by 6 bases and J by 7 bases, 6 bases remained unmatched. The CDR3 is 14 amino acids. The CDR3: CASRRGQGGEKLFF. In DNA form, the CDR3 reads TGTGCCAGTAGACGGGGACAGGGAGGTGAAAAACTGTTTTTT. Filled out from reference TRBV19 and TRBJ1-4, the complete variable domain reads DGGITQSPKYLFRKEGQNVTLSCEQNLNHDAMYWYRQDPGQGLRLIYYSQIVNDFQKGDIAEGYSVSREKKESFPLTVTSAQKNPTAFYLCASRRGQGGEKLFFGSGTQLSVL.